These 32 T cell receptor beta chains were all obtained from the same sample, sequenced in a study of OX40 agonist ivuxolimab in advanced cancers. Assay used: immunoSEQ multiplex PCR; TCRdb lists only in-frame clones, some missing. This sample has roughly 70,000 clones, with roughly four fifths found just once. The starting material was CD4+ or CD8+ T cells sorted from blood, obtained in a trial of the OX40 agonist ivuxolimab. These receptors all come from an adult with an advanced solid tumor such as melanoma, head and neck, liver or kidney cancer.

This rearrangement joins TRBV19 to TRBJ2-3, with TRBD2 matching over 9 bases. The CDR3 extends over 15 amino acids. The germline CDR1 and CDR2 sequences are LNHDA and SQIVND (reference sequence). Trimming at V came to 3 bases and at J to 6 bases, leaving 7 bases not matched to a gene. The CDR3 bases are TGTGCCAGTAGTATCCAGCGGGGGGCTTATGATACGCAGTATTTT. Translation: CASSIQRGAYDTQYF.

CDR3 nucleotides: TGTGCCATCTCAGCAGGGATTACCGGGGAGCTGTTTTTT. Translated, it gives CAISAGITGELFF. The chain combines TRBV6-1 with TRBJ2-2; tentative D call: TRBD1 (5 bases). CDR3 length: 13 residues. CDR1 is MNHNS, CDR2 SASEGT, per germline. Deletions cut 10 bases from V and 5 bases from J, with 14 bases between.

The chain recombines TRBV7-2 with TRBJ1-3; TRBD1 aligns across 8 bases. Germline assignment: CDR1 SGHTA and CDR2 FQGNSA. V shed 4 bases and J 3 bases; nucleotides not matched to a gene: 8. The CDR3 totals 16 residues. Here the CDR3 reads CASSYGRGRGGNTIYF. CDR3 DNA sequence: TGTGCCAGCAGCTACGGCAGGGGGCGCGGTGGAAACACCATATATTTT. The variable domain in full, with the rest retrieved from reference TRBV7-2 and TRBJ1-3, is GAGVSQSPSNKVTEKGKDVELRCDPISGHTALYWYRQSLGQGLEFLIYFQGNSAPDKSGLPSDRFSAERTGGSVSTLTIQRTQQEDSAVYLCASSYGRGRGGNTIYFGEGSWLTVV.

V gene TRBV6-6 combines with J gene TRBJ2-1; TRBD2 matches 10 bases. Germline values: CDR1 MNHNY, CDR2 SVGAGI (reference sequence). This CDR3 has 14 residues. The junction had 9 bases not matched to a gene; V was cut back by 8 bases and J by 8 bases. The DNA of the CDR3 is TGTGCCAGCGGAGCGAGCGGGAGGGGGGATGAGCAGTTCTTC. Its translation: CASGASGRGDEQFF.

The chain has TRBV6-5 and TRBJ2-7; D gene ambiguous. Germline CDR1 and CDR2: MNHEY and SVGAGI. The CDR3 is 13 amino acids. V lost 5 bases and J 0 bases, leaving 8 bases between the germline ends. The CDR3 region has the DNA TGTGCCAGCAGTGAACAGCCCTCCTACGAGCAGTACGTC. This codes for CASSEQPSYEQYV.

The CDR3: CASSRLTGTGINEQFF. The DNA for the CDR3 is TGTGCCAGCAGCCGCCTTACCGGGACAGGGATCAATGAGCAGTTCTTC. The chain joins TRBV14 to TRBJ2-1; 9 nucleotides agree with TRBD1. With V trimmed by 4 bases and J by 6 bases, 10 bases remained unmatched. CDR1 is SGHDN and CDR2 is FVKESK in the germline V gene. The CDR3 contains 16 residues.

Note on this clone: The junction shows a germline mismatch at one end, possibly a read error. V and J are TRBV5-8 and TRBJ2-7; 10 bases match TRBD1. Germline loops: CDR1 SGHTS, CDR2 YDEGEE. The CDR3 is 13 residues long. The CDR3 loop reads CASSLVLGTGERF. In nucleotides, the CDR3 is TGTGCCAGCAGCTTGGTCCTCGGGACAGGGGAAAGGTTC.

This rearrangement joins TRBV9 to TRBJ2-3, with 10 positions matching TRBD2. Germline V CDR1 and CDR2: SGDLS, YYNGEE. This CDR3 is 16 amino acids long. Trimming cost V 3 bases and J 0 bases; bases outside gene matches: 4. CDR3 DNA: TGTGCCAGCAGCGCCACTAGCGGGACTAGCACAGATACGCAGTATTTT. Amino acid sequence: CASSATSGTSTDTQYF.

The genes are TRBV7-2 and TRBJ2-7; D possibly matches TRBD1 or TRBD2 (5 bases each). Germline CDR1 is SGHTA and CDR2 is FQGNSA. Trimming cost V 0 bases and J 4 bases, with 10 bases left between them. This CDR3 comprises 14 residues. CDR3 loop: CASSLAGGRYEQYF. The CDR3 DNA follows: TGTGCCAGCAGCTTAGCTGGGGGTAGGTACGAGCAGTACTTC.

This chain joins TRBV2 and TRBJ1-5; D unresolved. Germline V lookup: CDR1 SNHLY, CDR2 FYNNEI. V dropped 5 bases and J dropped 7 bases, with 15 bases sitting between them. This CDR3 has 14 amino acids. Here the CDR3 reads CASSTLGLRQPQHF. The DNA of the CDR3 is TGTGCCAGCAGTACCTTGGGGTTGCGGCAGCCCCAGCATTTT.

The chain links TRBV6-1 to TRBJ1-4; tentative D call: TRBD1 (5 bases). V shed 3 bases and J shed 4 bases, with 12 bases lying between them. The CDR3 totals 15 residues. Germline CDR1 MNHNS, CDR2 SASEGT. This chain's CDR3 is CASSEAWGGNEKLFF. Here the CDR3 DNA reads TGTGCCAGCAGTGAGGCGTGGGGGGGTAATGAAAAACTGTTTTTT.

The chain links TRBV30 to TRBJ1-1, with 9 bases fitting TRBD1. This CDR3 contains 15 residues. Germline trimming cut 2 bases from V and 3 bases from J; bases unmatched to any gene: 7. In germline, CDR1 is GTSNPN, CDR2 SVGIG (reference sequence). CDR3 sequence (DNA): TGTGCCTGGAGTCCCCTCTACAGGGGGCACACTGAAGCTTTCTTT. Translation: CAWSPLYRGHTEAFF.

The table lists this clone with a count of one. V is TRBV6-5 and J is TRBJ1-2; D remains unclear. Germline V gene sequence: CDR1 MNHEY, CDR2 SVGAGI. Trimming removed 6 bases at V and 0 bases at J, with 11 bases between. CDR3 size: 14 residues. CDR3 region: CASRGYGANYGYTF. The CDR3, as DNA: TGTGCCAGCAGGGGCTATGGGGCTAACTATGGCTACACCTTC.

The chain links TRBV28 to TRBJ1-1; D unclear. Germline values: CDR1 MDHEN, CDR2 SYDVKM. V lost 6 bases and J 1 base, leaving 18 bases between the germline ends. The length of the CDR3 is 16 residues. The CDR3 region is CASSRLSRPSNTEAFF. The CDR3 DNA reads as TGTGCCAGCAGCCGACTGTCCAGGCCCTCGAACACTGAAGCTTTCTTT.

The chain links TRBV19 to TRBJ2-5; unclear D gene. The DNA end lines up better with TRBJ2-7; the J call may be wrong. Germline values: CDR1 LNHDA, CDR2 SQIVND (reference sequence). The CDR3 totals 15 residues. The CDR3 nucleotides are TGTGCCAGTAGTATGCAGTTACTTGGGGCCTACGAGCAGTACTTC. This gives the protein CASSMQLLGAYEQYF.

The chain links TRBV29-1 to TRBJ2-6, with 7 positions matching TRBD2. The germline gives CDR1 SQVTM, CDR2 ANQGSEA. The J segment lost 5 bases and the V segment lost 5 bases, leaving 15 bases of the junction unmatched. The CDR3 has 17 residues. The CDR3 DNA reads as TGCAGCGTTTTTACTAGACTAGCATACAGTCGGGCCAACGTCCTGACTTTC. This sequence encodes CSVFTRLAYSRANVLTF. Full variable domain (rest looked up from reference TRBV29-1 and TRBJ2-6): SAVISQKPSRDICQRGTSLTIQCQVDSQVTMMFWYRQQPGQSLTLIATANQGSEATYESGFVIDKFPISRPNLTFSTLTVSNMSPEDSSIYLCSVFTRLAYSRANVLTFGAGSRLTVL.

This clone was recorded a few times. The chain links TRBV27 to TRBJ2-7; D uncertain. The CDR3 covers 13 residues. Germline-derived CDR1 and CDR2 are MNHEY and SMNVEV (reference sequence). Trimming left V 2 bases short and J 3 bases short, with 8 bases between. CDR3 residues: CASSLAPNYEQYV. The CDR3 nucleotides are TGTGCCAGCAGTTTAGCTCCCAACTACGAGCAGTACGTC.

V gene TRBV6-5 combines with J gene TRBJ1-1; D is unclear. V shed 7 bases and J shed 4 bases, with 7 bases lying between them. Germline CDR1 MNHEY, CDR2 SVGAGI. This CDR3 has 11 amino acids. The CDR3 DNA reads TGTGCCAGCAAATCAGCCACTGAAGCTTTCTTT. This codes for CASKSATEAFF.

This clone has a single count. The genes are TRBV9 and TRBJ2-1; the match to TRBD2 covers 9 bases. CDR1 is SGDLS, CDR2 YYNGEE, per germline. J lost 3 bases, V lost 0 bases, and 4 bases had no gene match. The CDR3 is 16 amino acids. As DNA, the CDR3 is TGTGCCAGCAGCGTAGGGAGCGGGGGGTTCTACAATGAGCAGTTCTTC. Amino acid sequence: CASSVGSGGFYNEQFF.

The chain recombines TRBV20-1 with TRBJ1-2; D gene uncertain. The CDR3 is 11 residues long. Germline CDR1 DFQATT, CDR2 SNEGSKA (reference sequence). V lost 2 bases and J lost 8, with 9 bases in between. CDR3 sequence reads: CSARRGGGYTF. The DNA of the CDR3 is TGCAGTGCTAGAAGAGGTGGGGGCTACACCTTC.

The genes are TRBV15 and TRBJ1-2, with 8 nucleotides matching TRBD1. After removal of 3 bases from V and 6 bases from J, the junction contained 9 bases not matched to a gene. CDR1 and CDR2 (germline): LNHNV, YYDKDF (reference sequence). This CDR3 has 15 residues. The CDR3 coding sequence is TGTGCCACCAGCAGGGACAGGGTTTGGAGGGATGGCTACACCTTC. This sequence encodes CATSRDRVWRDGYTF.

The genes are TRBV7-6 and TRBJ1-4; possible D gene TRBD1, 6 bases. The CDR3 extends over 14 amino acids. Germline assignment: CDR1 SGHVS and CDR2 FNYEAQ. V shed 6 bases and J shed 3 bases, with 11 bases lying between them. DNA for the CDR3: TGTGCCAGCAGTACAGGGTTTGCTAATGAAAAACTGTTTTTT. It is translated as CASSTGFANEKLFF.

V usage is TRBV27 and J usage is TRBJ2-6; D is unclear. This CDR3 comprises 15 residues. Germline V gene data show CDR1 as MNHEY and CDR2 as SMNVEV (reference sequence). The V end was cut by 7 bases, the J end by 1 base, with 11 bases between. The CDR3 nucleotides are TGTGCCAGCAATCCTGGCGGTTCTGGGGCCAACGTCCTGACTTTC. As protein: CASNPGGSGANVLTF. Full variable domain (outside the CDR3, taken from reference TRBV27 and TRBJ2-6): EAQVTQNPRYLITVTGKKLTVTCSQNMNHEYMSWYRQDPGLGLRQIYYSMNVEVTDKGDVPEGYKVSRKEKRNFPLILESPSPNQTSLYFCASNPGGSGANVLTFGAGSRLTVL.

V usage is TRBV27 and J usage is TRBJ1-2; TRBD1 might be the D (6 bases). V shed 4 bases and J shed 8 bases, with 14 bases lying between them. Germline CDR1 reads MNHEY; CDR2 reads SMNVEV (reference sequence). This CDR3 region has 13 residues. The CDR3 DNA reads TGTGCCAGCAGTTCCACTTCAGGGGTAGGCTACACCTTC. It specifies CASSSTSGVGYTF.

V usage is TRBV7-2 and J usage is TRBJ2-1; the D gene is possibly TRBD2 (5 bases). Germline lookup yields CDR1 SGHTA and CDR2 FQGNSA. This CDR3 contains 15 residues. The V gene lost 7 bases and the J gene lost 10 bases, with 23 bases spanning the gap. The CDR3 reads CASTPTAVGGHEQFF. The CDR3 DNA sequence: TGTGCCAGCACCCCGACGGCAGTAGGAGGCCACGAGCAGTTCTTC. Filled out from reference TRBV7-2 and TRBJ2-1, the complete variable domain reads GAGVSQSPSNKVTEKGKDVELRCDPISGHTALYWYRQSLGQGLEFLIYFQGNSAPDKSGLPSDRFSAERTGGSVSTLTIQRTQQEDSAVYLCASTPTAVGGHEQFFGPGTRLTVL.

The V gene is TRBV5-1, the J gene TRBJ2-3; D tentatively reads TRBD1 or TRBD2 (5 bases each). The germline gives CDR1 SGHRS, CDR2 YFSETQ. The CDR3 has 15 amino acids. V lost 4 bases to trimming and J lost 2 bases, with 14 bases between them. CDR3 nucleotides: TGCGCCAGCAGCAGAATAGGGGACGCCACAGATACGCAGTATTTT. Translated: CASSRIGDATDTQYF.

The V gene is TRBV5-5, the J gene TRBJ1-1; 8 bases line up with TRBD1. With V trimmed by 2 bases and J by 4 bases, 4 bases remained unmatched. The CDR3 totals 14 residues. Per the germline V gene, CDR1 is SGHKS and CDR2 is YYEKEE (reference sequence). The CDR3 DNA is TGTGCCAGCAGCTTTCAGGGGGCGCGCACTGAAGCTTTCTTT. Amino acids: CASSFQGARTEAFF.

The chain links TRBV9 to TRBJ2-7, with unresolved D. The germline V and J ends were trimmed by 4 bases and 0 bases, with 11 bases remaining between them. Germline values: CDR1 SGDLS, CDR2 YYNGEE. The CDR3 length is 14 residues. CDR3 sequence (DNA): TGTGCCAGCAGCCCGACTTCGTTCTCCTACGAGCAGTACTTC. It translates to CASSPTSFSYEQYF.

The gene calls are TRBV18 and TRBJ2-7; 9 bases align to TRBD1. Germline V gene sequence: CDR1 KGHSH, CDR2 LQKENI. J lost 3 bases, V lost 3 bases, and 6 bases had no gene match. The CDR3 totals 15 residues. CDR3 in amino acids: CASSPSAGQGYEQYV. CDR3 in DNA: TGTGCCAGCTCACCTTCCGCGGGACAGGGCTACGAGCAGTACGTC.

V gene TRBV4-1 combines with J gene TRBJ1-5; unclear D gene. Germline V gene lookup returns CDR1 MGHRA and CDR2 YSYEKL. V was cut by 0 bases and J by 6 bases, with 9 bases left in between. This CDR3 is 14 amino acids long. DNA for the CDR3: TGCGCCAGCAGCCAAGATTGGGGTAGTCAGCCCCAGCATTTT. Protein sequence: CASSQDWGSQPQHF.

This clone has just a few counts. The chain combines TRBV28 with TRBJ1-1; D gene ambiguous. Germline V gene data show CDR1 as MDHEN and CDR2 as SYDVKM. The V gene lost 2 bases and the J gene lost 6 bases, with 10 bases spanning the gap. The CDR3 consists of 13 residues. The CDR3 here is CASSLNVIAEAFF. In DNA form, the CDR3 reads TGTGCCAGCAGTTTAAATGTTATCGCTGAAGCTTTCTTT.

The J gene is TRBJ2-3, the V gene TRBV9; 11 nucleotides agree with TRBD2. Germline CDR1 and CDR2: SGDLS and YYNGEE. With V trimmed by 4 bases and J by 0 bases, 10 bases remained unmatched. The CDR3 is 18 amino acids. The CDR3 region is CASSPGLAGPLSTDTQYF. As DNA, the CDR3 is TGTGCCAGCAGCCCCGGACTAGCGGGCCCTCTTAGCACAGATACGCAGTATTTT. Filled out from reference TRBV9 and TRBJ2-3, the complete variable domain reads DSGVTQTPKHLITATGQRVTLRCSPRSGDLSVYWYQQSLDQGLQFLIQYYNGEERAKGNILERFSAQQFPDLHSELNLSSLELGDSALYFCASSPGLAGPLSTDTQYFGPGTRLTVL.